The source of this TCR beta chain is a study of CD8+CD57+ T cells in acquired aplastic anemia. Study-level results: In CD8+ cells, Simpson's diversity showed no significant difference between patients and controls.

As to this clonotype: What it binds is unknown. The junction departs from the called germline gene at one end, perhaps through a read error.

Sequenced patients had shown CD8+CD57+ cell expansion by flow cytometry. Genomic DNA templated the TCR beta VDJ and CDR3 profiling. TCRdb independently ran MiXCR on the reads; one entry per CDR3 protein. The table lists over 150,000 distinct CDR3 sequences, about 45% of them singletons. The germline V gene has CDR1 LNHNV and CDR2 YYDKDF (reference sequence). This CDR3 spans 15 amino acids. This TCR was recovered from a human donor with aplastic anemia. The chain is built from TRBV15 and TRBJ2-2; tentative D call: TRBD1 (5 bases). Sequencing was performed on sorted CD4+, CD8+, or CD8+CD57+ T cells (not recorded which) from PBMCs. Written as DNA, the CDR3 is TGTGCCACTAGCAGAGATGGGGCAGGGTTCGGGGAGCTGTTTTTT. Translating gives CATSRDGAGFGELFF.